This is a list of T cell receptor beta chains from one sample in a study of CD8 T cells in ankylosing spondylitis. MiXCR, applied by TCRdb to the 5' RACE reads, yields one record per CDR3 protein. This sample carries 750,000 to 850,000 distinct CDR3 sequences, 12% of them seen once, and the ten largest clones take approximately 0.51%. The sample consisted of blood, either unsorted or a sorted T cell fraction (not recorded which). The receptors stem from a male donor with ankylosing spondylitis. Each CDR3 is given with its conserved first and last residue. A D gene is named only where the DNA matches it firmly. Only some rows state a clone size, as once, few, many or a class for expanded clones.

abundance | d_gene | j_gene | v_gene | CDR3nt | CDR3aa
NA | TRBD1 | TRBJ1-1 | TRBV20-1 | TGCAGTGCTAGAAGGACAGGGGACACTGAAGCTTTCTTT | CSARRTGDTEAFF
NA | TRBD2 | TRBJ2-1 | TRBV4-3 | TGCGCCAGCAGCCAAGGGCTAGCGGGATTCTACAATGAGCAGTTCTTC | CASSQGLAGFYNEQFF
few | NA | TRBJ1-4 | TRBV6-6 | TGTGCCAGCAGTGCCCAAAATGAAAAACTGTTTTTT | CASSAQNEKLFF
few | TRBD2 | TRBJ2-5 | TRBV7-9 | TGTGCCAGCAGCTTTGCTCGGCTAGCGGGGCGAGAGACCCAGTACTTC | CASSFARLAGRETQYF
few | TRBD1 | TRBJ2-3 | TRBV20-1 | TGCAGTGCTAGAGATCGGGACAGGGGGATGGATACGCAGTATTTT | CSARDRDRGMDTQYF
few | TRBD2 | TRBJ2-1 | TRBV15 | TGTGCCACAGGGGACGGGACTAGAAAGCAGTTCTTC | CATGDGTRKQFF
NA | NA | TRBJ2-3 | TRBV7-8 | TGTGCCAGCAGCCAGCCCTACCTGATTGATACGCAGTATTTT | CASSQPYLIDTQYF
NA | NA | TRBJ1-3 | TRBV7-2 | TGTGCCAGCAGCTTAAGCGTAGTTGACTCTAAAACCATATATTTT | CASSLSVVDSKTIYF
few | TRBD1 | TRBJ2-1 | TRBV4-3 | TGCGCCAGCAGCCAAGAAACAGGGGACAATGAGCAGTTCTTC | CASSQETGDNEQFF
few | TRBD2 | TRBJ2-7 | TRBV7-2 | TGTGCCAGCAGTCAGGATGACAGCGGGAGGGCCTACGAGCAGTACTTC | CASSQDDSGRAYEQYF
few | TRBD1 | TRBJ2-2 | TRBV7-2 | TGTGCCAGCACCCGACAGGGGCACACCGGGGAGCTGTTTTTT | CASTRQGHTGELFF
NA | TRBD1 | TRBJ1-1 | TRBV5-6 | TGTGCCAGCAGCTTGTGGCAGGGGGCGATTTACACTGAAGCTTTCTTT | CASSLWQGAIYTEAFF
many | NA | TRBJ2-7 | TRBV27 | TGTGCCAGCAGTTTAGTTTTCGGGCCCTACGAGCAGTACTTC | CASSLVFGPYEQYF
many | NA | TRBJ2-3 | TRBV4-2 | TGTGCCAGCAGACGGGGCGGGGACACAGATACGCAGTATTTT | CASRRGGDTDTQYF
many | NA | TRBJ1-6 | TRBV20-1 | TGCAGTGCTAGAACAGGGACTAATTCACCCCTCCACTTT | CSARTGTNSPLHF
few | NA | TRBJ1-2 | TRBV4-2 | TGTGCCAGCAGCCAAGGAGGGATGAACTATGGCTACACCTTC | CASSQGGMNYGYTF
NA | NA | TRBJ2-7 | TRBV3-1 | TGTGCCAGCAGCCTATCTAGGGTCTACGAGCAGTACTTC | CASSLSRVYEQYF
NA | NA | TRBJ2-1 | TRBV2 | TGTGCCAGCAGTCAGCAAGGGAATGAGCAGTTCTTC | CASSQQGNEQFF
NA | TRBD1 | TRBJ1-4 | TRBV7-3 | TGTGCCAGCAGCCGGTGGACAGGTCCAAATGAAAAACTGTTTTTT | CASSRWTGPNEKLFF
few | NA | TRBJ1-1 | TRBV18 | TGTGCCAGCTCACCGCACCTCCCAGGAGGCACTGAAGCTTTCTTT | CASSPHLPGGTEAFF
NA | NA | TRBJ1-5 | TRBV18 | TGTGCCAGCTCACGACATAGCAATCAGCCCCAGCATTTT | CASSRHSNQPQHF
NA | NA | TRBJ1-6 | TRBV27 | TGTGCCAGCAGTTTCACACGGCTAGGGGTTTCACCCCTCCACTTT | CASSFTRLGVSPLHF
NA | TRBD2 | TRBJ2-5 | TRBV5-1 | TGCGCCAGCAGCTTGTACCCCCAGCGGGAACAAGAGACCCAGTACTTC | CASSLYPQREQETQYF
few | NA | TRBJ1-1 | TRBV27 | TGTGCCAGCAGTTTATACGGGACACCCGTGGCTTTCTTT | CASSLYGTPVAFF
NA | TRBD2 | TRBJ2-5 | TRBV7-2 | TGTGCCAGCAGCCCTAGGACTAGCCCAGAGTCCCAGTACTTC | CASSPRTSPESQYF
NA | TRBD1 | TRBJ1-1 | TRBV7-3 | TGTGCCAGCAGCCCCGGGGACAGGGCTGACACTGAAGCTTTCTTT | CASSPGDRADTEAFF
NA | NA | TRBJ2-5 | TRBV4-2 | TGTGCCAGCAGCCAAGACGACCGCAAACTATTCGGGGAGACCCAGTACTTC | CASSQDDRKLFGETQYF
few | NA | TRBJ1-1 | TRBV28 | TGTGCCAGCATCGGGGCGTACACTGAAGCTTTCTTT | CASIGAYTEAFF
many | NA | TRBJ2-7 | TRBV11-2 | TGCGCCAGCAGCTCCTACGAGCAGTACTTC | CASSSYEQYF
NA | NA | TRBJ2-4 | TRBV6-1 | TGTGCCAGCAGAGCCCCCGGGGGAGCAAACATTCAGTACTTC | CASRAPGGANIQYF
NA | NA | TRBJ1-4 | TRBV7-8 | TGTGCCAGCAGCTTAGGAAGCCTCGGGGAAAAACTGTTTTTT | CASSLGSLGEKLFF
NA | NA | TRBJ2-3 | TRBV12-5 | TGTGCTAGTGGTTACGGGGTAGCAGGGGATACGCAGTATTTT | CASGYGVAGDTQYF
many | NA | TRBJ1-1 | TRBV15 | TGTGCCACCAGCAGAGACCTGAACACTGAAGCTTTCTTT | CATSRDLNTEAFF
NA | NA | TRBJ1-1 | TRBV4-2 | TGTGCCAGCAGCCAGGCCCAGGGGCGGAACACTGAAGCTTTCTTT | CASSQAQGRNTEAFF
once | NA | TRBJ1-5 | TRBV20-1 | TGCAGTGCTAGAGACGGAGGCACGGGTCAGCCCCAGCATTTT | CSARDGGTGQPQHF
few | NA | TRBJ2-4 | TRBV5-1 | TGCGCCAGCAGCCGGGACACGGTCAAAAACATTCAGTACTTC | CASSRDTVKNIQYF